A single T cell receptor beta chain is shown here with its context. The specificity of this receptor is unknown. No base qualities exist here, and no much larger clone lies one base off it. Reading from cysteine to phenylalanine, the CDR3 counts 16 amino acids. Here the CDR3 DNA is all that survives: 48 bases in frame from base 1. CDR1 and CDR2 (LGHDT, YNNKEL) derive from the germline V gene (reference sequence). The trim is 0 bases for V and 1 base for J, with a gap of 11 bases between the germline ends. These data are taken from a study of blood T cell repertoires in COVID-19 (dated by TCRdb to 2018 to 2020). Broadly, across the study: The collaborator samples originated in the United States, Italy and Spain and spanned the acute and convalescent phases of COVID-19. The repertoires were made available in a free public database intended to serve as a resource for research on the immune response to SARS-CoV-2. The material from the prospective study consisted of cDNA or gDNA derived from T cells, B-cell-depleted T cells, or PBMCs. Samples came from the ongoing ImmuneRACE study (first 160 participants) plus 1,254 subjects from 6 global collaborators. A de-identified subject ID, COVID-19 status, age in years and sex were almost always included in the sample metadata. Where available, HLA class I and class II types were taken from metadata supplied by the sample provider and were not determined by assay-based typing. The dataset comprised deeply sampled blood TCRbeta repertoires from subjects exposed to, actively infected with, or recovered from COVID-19. Points the paper makes about the study in general: Clinical and demographic metadata were provided uncurated, with the amount varying by source and participant.

Each collaborating institution followed its own protocols to collect whole blood in K2EDTA tubes. For TCRbeta analysis, collaborator samples were shipped as frozen whole blood, as isolated PBMCs, or as DNA extracted from either sample type. The immunoSEQ Assay, a bias-controlled multiplex PCR, was used to amplify TCRbeta CDR3 regions from genomic DNA. In the source study's methods: Nucleated cell counts per sample were estimated from amplification of reference gene primers within the assay. To quantify the absolute abundance of each unique TCRbeta CDR3 rearrangement, sequence reads were collapsed and filtered. For each sample, productive Simpson clonality was calculated as the square root of Simpson's diversity index over productive rearrangements. The table comes from immuneACCESS by way of TCRdb, which keeps in-frame sequences with V and J called. Part of the clones is missing from these tables; in studies checked, under half for an unresolved V gene and the rest for unknown reasons. V and J calls and clone size are those listed in that table; D and trimming were worked out from the DNA. The table for this sample lists about 250,000 clones; around 85% of them were counted only once. Of the sample, 4% is held by the ten largest clones.

Sequencing used peripheral blood. The chain links TRBV3-1 (or the pseudogene TRBV3-2) with TRBJ2-3; a weak D assignment points to TRBD2 (6 bases agree). This clonotype was obtained from a woman aged 40 to 50 with active or convalescent COVID-19. The CDR3 amino acid sequence is: CASSQDTASGTDTQYF. The DNA is TGTGCCAGCAGCCAAGATACGGCTAGCGGCACAGATACGCAGTATTTT.